This TCR beta chain was profiled in a study of T cell responses to AZD1222 COVID-19 vaccine. Turning to the study itself: Second-dose recipients at about 4 or about 12 weeks were treated as one pooled group. Notes on the study in general: Every sample of the repertoires postdated the peak T cell response. Recipients of two AZD1222 doses showed rising Spike-specific TCR breadth and depth.

The method was immunoSEQ multiplex PCR; TCRdb's version includes in-frame clones alone and lacks a portion of them. Among about 92,000 clones listed, approximately 91% were seen once. This clone was seen only once. Its specificity is not known. This clonotype was obtained from an adult in good health. Here the sequenced sample was peripheral blood, taken on day 0 of AZD1222 vaccination.

The CDR3 nucleotides are TGTGCCAGCAGCGGGACAGGGATTAGCAATCAGCCCCAGCATTTT. It encodes CASSGTGISNQPQHF. The rearrangement links TRBV2 to TRBJ1-5, with 9 nucleotides matching TRBD1. CDR3 length: 15 residues. Germline V gene data show CDR1 as SNHLY and CDR2 as FYNNEI. Trimming cost V 6 bases and J 0 bases; bases outside gene matches: 3.